A selection of T cell receptor beta chains follows, all from one sample in a study of cytomegalovirus exposure and HLA in healthy donors. The assay was immunoSEQ multiplex PCR, and TCRdb's table has in-frame clones only and misses some. The data contain approximately 280,000 clones, over 75% of them seen just once; the ten biggest clones take up about 0.99%. The sequenced sample consisted of PBMCs. Receptor source: a woman aged 18-29 years in good health and CMV-seronegative. CDR3s include the opening cysteine and the closing phenylalanine or tryptophan. The order of the fields is clone size, J gene, V gene, D gene, CDR3 DNA, CDR3 protein. D genes are given only for firm matches. Only part of the rows carry a size: once, few, many, or a class if the clone is expanded.

clone size: once; J gene: TRBJ1-5; V gene: TRBV6-1; D gene: -; CDR3 DNA: TGTGCCAGCAGTGGACAGGAAAATCAGCCCCAGCATTTT; CDR3 protein: CASSGQENQPQHF
clone size: -; J gene: TRBJ1-2; V gene: TRBV11-2; D gene: TRBD1; CDR3 DNA: TGTGCCAGCAGCTTACCCCCGGACAGGGGGCACTATGGCTACACCTTC; CDR3 protein: CASSLPPDRGHYGYTF
clone size: -; J gene: TRBJ2-2; V gene: TRBV2; D gene: TRBD2; CDR3 DNA: TGTGCCAGCAGTGAAGTCGGGGTCGGACTAGCGGGAATGCCCACCGGGGAGCTGTTTTTT; CDR3 protein: CASSEVGVGLAGMPTGELFF
clone size: -; J gene: TRBJ2-7; V gene: TRBV5-3; D gene: TRBD2; CDR3 DNA: TGTGCCTTACGACTAGCGGGGGCCTACGAGCAGTACTTC; CDR3 protein: CALRLAGAYEQYF
clone size: -; J gene: TRBJ2-2; V gene: TRBV7-3; D gene: TRBD1; CDR3 DNA: TGTGCCAGCAGCTCCCTACAGGGGGCCGGGGAGCTGTTTTTT; CDR3 protein: CASSSLQGAGELFF
clone size: -; J gene: TRBJ1-2; V gene: TRBV7-3; D gene: TRBD1; CDR3 DNA: TGTGCCAGCAGCGCACAGGGGGCCCCAACCTATGGCTACACCTTC; CDR3 protein: CASSAQGAPTYGYTF
clone size: -; J gene: TRBJ1-5; V gene: TRBV19; D gene: -; CDR3 DNA: TGTGCCAGTAGTCCGACAGCTTATAGCAATCAGCCCCAGCATTTT; CDR3 protein: CASSPTAYSNQPQHF
clone size: -; J gene: TRBJ1-1; V gene: TRBV9; D gene: -; CDR3 DNA: TGTGCCAGCAGCGTAGCGACAGGCCCTGGGAACACTGAAGCTTTCTTT; CDR3 protein: CASSVATGPGNTEAFF
clone size: few; J gene: TRBJ1-5; V gene: TRBV7-2; D gene: -; CDR3 DNA: TGTGCCAGCAGCTCCTATAATCAGCCCCAGCATTTT; CDR3 protein: CASSSYNQPQHF
clone size: -; J gene: TRBJ2-5; V gene: TRBV5-1; D gene: -; CDR3 DNA: TGCGCCAGCCGTACGGGTCCAGAGACCCAGTACTTC; CDR3 protein: CASRTGPETQYF
clone size: -; J gene: TRBJ2-5; V gene: TRBV6-5; D gene: -; CDR3 DNA: TGTGCCAGCAGTTACTCGCCGAGTAGAGAGACCCAGTACTTC; CDR3 protein: CASSYSPSRETQYF
clone size: -; J gene: TRBJ1-4; V gene: TRBV6-1; D gene: TRBD1; CDR3 DNA: TGTGCCAGCAGGGTGGACAGGGTGGTTGAAAAACTGTTTTTT; CDR3 protein: CASRVDRVVEKLFF
clone size: -; J gene: TRBJ2-1; V gene: TRBV4-3; D gene: TRBD1; CDR3 DNA: TGCGCCAGCAGCCGGACGCAGGGGGAAGCCTACAATGAGCAGTTCTTC; CDR3 protein: CASSRTQGEAYNEQFF
clone size: -; J gene: TRBJ1-2; V gene: TRBV5-5; D gene: TRBD1; CDR3 DNA: TGTGCCAGCAGTTCCGGGCAGGGGGCCTTCTATGGCTACACCTTC; CDR3 protein: CASSSGQGAFYGYTF
clone size: -; J gene: TRBJ2-7; V gene: TRBV4-2; D gene: TRBD2; CDR3 DNA: TGTGCCAGCAGCCAAGACCTTAGCGGGAGAACCTACGAGCAGTACTTC; CDR3 protein: CASSQDLSGRTYEQYF
clone size: -; J gene: TRBJ2-7; V gene: TRBV2; D gene: -; CDR3 DNA: TGTGCCAGCAGCAGTCCCAGGGAGGACGAGCAGTACTTC; CDR3 protein: CASSSPREDEQYF
clone size: -; J gene: TRBJ2-2; V gene: TRBV6-4; D gene: TRBD2; CDR3 DNA: TGTGCCAGTCGTAGCGGGATAACTGCCGGGGAGCTGTTTTTT; CDR3 protein: CASRSGITAGELFF
clone size: -; J gene: TRBJ1-2; V gene: TRBV15; D gene: -; CDR3 DNA: TGTGCCACCAGCACCTCCGGGACGGCGGGGTTCTATGGCTACACCTTC; CDR3 protein: CATSTSGTAGFYGYTF
clone size: -; J gene: TRBJ2-3; V gene: TRBV9; D gene: TRBD2; CDR3 DNA: TGTGCCAGCAGCGCGGGACTAGCTTCGGGTACGCAGTATTTT; CDR3 protein: CASSAGLASGTQYF
clone size: -; J gene: TRBJ1-1; V gene: TRBV28; D gene: -; CDR3 DNA: TGTGCCAGCAGTTCCCCCATGAACACTGAAGCTTTCTTT; CDR3 protein: CASSSPMNTEAFF
clone size: -; J gene: TRBJ1-2; V gene: TRBV4-3; D gene: TRBD1; CDR3 DNA: TGCGCCAGCAGCCAGCAGGCGACAGGGACCTATGGCTACACCTTC; CDR3 protein: CASSQQATGTYGYTF
clone size: -; J gene: TRBJ1-1; V gene: TRBV19; D gene: -; CDR3 DNA: TGTGCCAGTAGGGACAGCTCTGAAGCTTTCTTT; CDR3 protein: CASRDSSEAFF
clone size: -; J gene: TRBJ1-5; V gene: TRBV5-1; D gene: TRBD1; CDR3 DNA: TGCGCCAGCAGCTTGGACAGGGGGTCTCAGCCCCAGCATTTT; CDR3 protein: CASSLDRGSQPQHF
clone size: once; J gene: TRBJ2-2; V gene: TRBV4-3; D gene: -; CDR3 DNA: TGCGCCAGCAGCCAAGATATCGCGTCGATGAGCGCGAACACCGGGGAGCTGTTTTTT; CDR3 protein: CASSQDIASMSANTGELFF
clone size: -; J gene: TRBJ1-1; V gene: TRBV15; D gene: -; CDR3 DNA: TGTGCCACCAGCAGAGATTCTGCGACTGAAGCTTTCTTT; CDR3 protein: CATSRDSATEAFF
clone size: -; J gene: TRBJ2-3; V gene: TRBV18; D gene: TRBD1; CDR3 DNA: TGTGCCAGCTCACCACCAGCAGGGGGCTTAACAGATACGCAGTATTTT; CDR3 protein: CASSPPAGGLTDTQYF
clone size: -; J gene: TRBJ2-7; V gene: TRBV2; D gene: TRBD2; CDR3 DNA: TGTGCCAGCATATTCGTCCCCCCTAGCGGGAGTGACGAGCAGTACTTC; CDR3 protein: CASIFVPPSGSDEQYF
clone size: -; J gene: TRBJ2-1; V gene: TRBV7-6; D gene: -; CDR3 DNA: TGTGCCAGCAGCTTAGCGTTTACTAGGTGGGGTGAGCAGTTCTTC; CDR3 protein: CASSLAFTRWGEQFF
clone size: few; J gene: TRBJ2-1; V gene: TRBV25-1; D gene: TRBD2; CDR3 DNA: TGTGCCAGCAGTGAAAGGGTCGGACTAGCGGGAGTGAATGAGCAGTTCTTC; CDR3 protein: CASSERVGLAGVNEQFF
clone size: -; J gene: TRBJ2-3; V gene: TRBV7-3; D gene: TRBD2; CDR3 DNA: TGTGCCAGCAGCCGGGGACTAGAAACAGATACGCAGTATTTT; CDR3 protein: CASSRGLETDTQYF
clone size: -; J gene: TRBJ2-3; V gene: TRBV9; D gene: -; CDR3 DNA: TGTGCCAGCAGCGTAGAGCCCCGGAGGGCCGGGACAGATACGCAGTATTTT; CDR3 protein: CASSVEPRRAGTDTQYF
clone size: once; J gene: TRBJ2-1; V gene: TRBV4-1; D gene: TRBD2; CDR3 DNA: TGCGCCAGCAGCCACCCGGGACTAGCGGGAGGGCCAAACTACAATGAGCAGTTCTTC; CDR3 protein: CASSHPGLAGGPNYNEQFF
clone size: -; J gene: TRBJ1-3; V gene: TRBV6-6; D gene: -; CDR3 DNA: TGTGCCAGCAGTACTGTTGGGCGGGCGGGAAACACCATATATTTT; CDR3 protein: CASSTVGRAGNTIYF
clone size: -; J gene: TRBJ1-2; V gene: TRBV4-1; D gene: TRBD1; CDR3 DNA: TGCGCCAGCAGGGGACAGGGGGCTGGTGGCTACACCTTC; CDR3 protein: CASRGQGAGGYTF
clone size: -; J gene: TRBJ1-3; V gene: TRBV15; D gene: TRBD1; CDR3 DNA: TGTGCCACCAGCAAGACCGGGACAGGGGTTGTAAACACCATATATTTT; CDR3 protein: CATSKTGTGVVNTIYF
clone size: once; J gene: TRBJ2-3; V gene: TRBV15; D gene: -; CDR3 DNA: TGTGCCACCAGCCTTCCCGGACTCCTAATCACTAGCACAGATACGCAGTATTTT; CDR3 protein: CATSLPGLLITSTDTQYF
clone size: -; J gene: TRBJ2-3; V gene: TRBV28; D gene: -; CDR3 DNA: TGTACAACGGGTGGGAGTATGCCAGATACGCAGTATTTT; CDR3 protein: CTTGGSMPDTQYF
clone size: -; J gene: TRBJ2-5; V gene: TRBV28; D gene: TRBD2; CDR3 DNA: TGTGCCAGCAGTCCAGGACTAGCGGGAGTAGAGACCCAGTACTTC; CDR3 protein: CASSPGLAGVETQYF
clone size: -; J gene: TRBJ2-7; V gene: TRBV13; D gene: -; CDR3 DNA: TGTGCCAGCAGCTTGGAACTAGCATACGAGCAGTACTTC; CDR3 protein: CASSLELAYEQYF
clone size: once; J gene: TRBJ2-7; V gene: TRBV4-2; D gene: -; CDR3 DNA: TGTGCCAGCAGTCTAGCCGGGAGCTCCTACGAGCAGTACTTC; CDR3 protein: CASSLAGSSYEQYF
clone size: once; J gene: TRBJ1-2; V gene: TRBV11-2; D gene: -; CDR3 DNA: TGTGCCAGCAGCTTAAGTGGGCAGTCTCTCTATGGCTACACCTTC; CDR3 protein: CASSLSGQSLYGYTF
clone size: -; J gene: TRBJ2-7; V gene: TRBV12-5; D gene: -; CDR3 DNA: TGTGCTAGTGGTTTGGTACTAGGAGTGGCCTACGAGCAGTACTTC; CDR3 protein: CASGLVLGVAYEQYF